These 13 T cell receptor beta chains share one sample of origin, sequenced in a study of T cell repertoires in cytomegalovirus infection. TCRdb recomputed calls from the reads with MiXCR, one row per CDR3 protein. The table lists 450,000 to 650,000 distinct CDR3 sequences, 26% of them singletons, with less than 15% in the top ten. Sequencing used PBMCs. The receptors here all came from a human donor in good health (CMV status not recorded). Some clones in this sample may be carry-over from other donors' samples.

This clonotype showed up just a few times. The chain recombines TRBV19 with TRBJ1-2; D remains ambiguous. Germline CDR1 LNHDA, CDR2 SQIVND (reference sequence). V shed 3 bases and J shed 5 bases, with 13 bases lying between them. The CDR3 extends over 14 amino acids. CDR3 DNA sequence: TGTGCCAGTAGTATTTACCGAGTGGGGTATGGCTACACCTTC. Encoded protein: CASSIYRVGYGYTF.

The chain links TRBV4-1 to TRBJ1-4, with D perhaps TRBD1 (6 bases). CDR3 length equals 16 residues. The germline CDR1 and CDR2 sequences are MGHRA and YSYEKL. Deletions cut 4 bases from V and 6 bases from J, with 18 bases between. CDR3 sequence: CASSPQAGAGDEKLFF. In DNA form, the CDR3 reads TGCGCCAGCAGCCCCCAGGCGGGGGCAGGGGATGAAAAACTGTTTTTT.

There are a few counts of this clonotype. The CDR3 bases are TGTGCCAGCAGCCGTGACACAGAGGGGGCGAAAGGCTACACCTTC. Protein product: CASSRDTEGAKGYTF. The chain recombines TRBV7-9 with TRBJ1-2; TRBD1 agrees at 7 bases. The CDR3 runs to 15 residues. Germline values: CDR1 SEHNR, CDR2 FQNEAQ (reference sequence). V trimming: 5 bases; J trimming: 8 bases; junction bases outside the gene matches: 14.

The gene calls are TRBV19 and TRBJ2-1, with 10 bases that match TRBD2. The length of the CDR3 is 15 residues. The V gene end was trimmed by 8 bases and the J gene end by 2 bases; junction bases not matched to a gene: 6. Germline values: CDR1 LNHDA, CDR2 SQIVND (reference sequence). The DNA of the CDR3 is TGTGCCAGTTCGATAGCGGGGGGTACCTACAATGAGCAGTTCTTC. It is translated as CASSIAGGTYNEQFF.

The chain links TRBV20-1 to TRBJ1-5; 7 bases are a match to TRBD1. The CDR3 contains 16 residues. Trimming removed 3 bases from V and 3 bases from J; junction bases left unmatched: 11. Germline values: CDR1 DFQATT, CDR2 SNEGSKA (reference sequence). CDR3 nucleotide sequence: TGCAGTGCTAGCATTCGACAGGGATCGAACAATCAGCCCCAGCATTTT. Protein: CSASIRQGSNNQPQHF.

This chain joins TRBV7-9 and TRBJ1-6; 7 bases line up with TRBD1. CDR3 length equals 16 residues. Germline-derived CDR1 and CDR2 are SEHNR and FQNEAQ (reference sequence). With 5 bases clipped from V and 8 bases from J, the junction kept 12 bases outside the gene matches. DNA for the CDR3: TGTGCCAGCAGCCCTACCAGGGGGATTTTGGATTCACCCCTCCACTTT. This codes for CASSPTRGILDSPLHF.

The chain joins TRBV19 to TRBJ2-3, with 7 nucleotides matching TRBD1. The junction had 18 bases not matched to a gene; V was cut back by 7 bases and J by 8 bases. Germline CDR1 LNHDA, CDR2 SQIVND (reference sequence). The length of the CDR3 is 16 residues. CDR3 nucleotides: TGTGCCAGTACCCCATCCTGGGGCAGGGGGTCAGGTACGCAGTATTTT. Its protein is CASTPSWGRGSGTQYF.

The sample holds a few counts of this clonotype. This chain connects TRBV6-5 to TRBJ1-3; D not resolved. Germline CDR1 is MNHEY and CDR2 is SVGAGI. The CDR3 has 16 amino acids. The ends were cut back, 0 bases at V and 4 bases at J, with 13 bases in the middle. The CDR3, as DNA: TGTGCCAGCAGTTACTCGTCAGAGACCGAAGGAAACACCATATATTTT. Encoded protein: CASSYSSETEGNTIYF.

This clonotype was seen only a few times. The chain couples TRBV5-6 to TRBJ1-1; TRBD1 might be the D (5 bases). V shed 3 bases and J shed 2 bases, with 17 bases lying between them. The CDR3 contains 16 residues. Germline V gene data show CDR1 as SGHDT and CDR2 as YYEEEE. The DNA for the CDR3 is TGTGCCAGCAGCTCCTTGGGGGTCACACTTAACACTGAAGCTTTCTTT. It specifies CASSSLGVTLNTEAFF. Looking up the rest from reference TRBV5-6 and TRBJ1-1 gives the full variable domain: DAGVTQSPTHLIKTRGQQVTLRCSPKSGHDTVSWYQQALGQGPQFIFQYYEEEERQRGNFPDRFSGHQFPNYSSELNVNALLLGDSALYLCASSSLGVTLNTEAFFGQGTRLTVV.

The V call is TRBV12-3 or TRBV12-4, the J call TRBJ1-1; no reliable D call. The CDR3 is 12 residues long. V lost 2 bases, J lost 10 bases, and 11 bases lay in between. The CDR3 reads CASSLSPRVAFF. The CDR3 region has the DNA TGTGCCAGCAGTTTATCACCCCGGGTAGCTTTCTTT.

This clonotype was observed a few times. The CDR3 DNA reads TGTGCCAGCAGTTTTCAGGCACGCTTAGCCGGGGAGCTGTTTTTT. Its translation is CASSFQARLAGELFF. J is TRBJ2-2 and V is TRBV12-3 or TRBV12-4; no firm D call. V was trimmed by 3 bases and J by 6 bases, leaving 14 bases between them. The CDR3 is 15 residues long.

This clonotype has a handful of counts. The V call is TRBV19, the J call TRBJ2-1; 16 nucleotides match TRBD2. J gave up 5 bases and V 6 bases, and 19 bases lay outside the gene matches. Germline assignment: CDR1 LNHDA and CDR2 SQIVND (reference sequence). The CDR3 is 21 residues long. The CDR3 sequence: CASRGVDGTSGRAPPHNEQFF. CDR3 DNA: TGTGCCAGTAGAGGGGTCGATGGGACTAGCGGGAGGGCCCCTCCACACAATGAGCAGTTCTTC.

The rearrangement joins TRBV2 to TRBJ1-6; D is ambiguous. Trimming pared 5 bases from V and 2 bases from J, leaving 10 bases between. The CDR3 loop spans 15 amino acids. Looked up from germline, CDR1 is SNHLY and CDR2 is FYNNEI. The CDR3 is CASSSSGTYNSPLHF. The CDR3 DNA reads TGTGCCAGCAGTTCCTCCGGGACCTATAATTCACCCCTCCACTTT.